This TCR beta chain is drawn from a study of beta chain features in type 1 diabetes. Study results and caveats: The study found moderately but significantly shorter TCRB CDR3s in all four CD4+ subsets of Type 1 diabetes patients. Overrepresentation of cells with high TCR expression could result from cDNA sequencing.

Germline V gene data show CDR1 as SGDLS and CDR2 as YYNGEE. The CDR3 runs to 15 residues. With V trimmed by 1 base and J by 7 bases, 9 bases remained unmatched. cDNA synthesis used the whole RNA isolate, giving expressed TCRB sequences. The method was immunoSEQ multiplex PCR; TCRdb's version includes in-frame clones alone and lacks a portion of them. Counted here are hundreds of thousands of clones, about an eighth occurring once; the ten biggest clones make up roughly 0.022%. Note on this clone: Its antigen is still unknown.

The TCR originated in a man younger than 35 with type 1 diabetes. Sequencing used naive CD4+ T cells from blood. This chain joins TRBV9 and TRBJ1-2, with TRBD1 matching 8 bases. The CDR3 sequence is CASSVMTGVQSGYTF. DNA of the CDR3: TGTGCCAGCAGCGTAATGACAGGGGTTCAATCTGGCTACACCTTC.